These 10 T cell receptor beta chains came from one sample sequenced in a study of T cells in Graves' hyperthyroidism and ophthalmopathy. Amplification of TCR beta CDR3 regions used RNA as the template. A set of HTBI primers served as the primers for a first-round RT-PCR of the TCR CDR3. TCRdb reprocessed the multiplex PCR reads with MiXCR, giving one entry per CDR3 protein. The table includes about 350,000 distinct CDR3 sequences, approximately 15% detected once. The sequenced sample was blood. The receptors stem from a woman aged 30 to 39 with Graves' hyperthyroidism.

The sample holds many counts of this clonotype. The chain carries TRBV28 and TRBJ1-6; D perhaps matches TRBD1 (6 bases). Per germline, CDR1 MDHEN and CDR2 SYDVKM. The CDR3 length is 16 residues. V dropped 6 bases and J dropped 10 bases, with 22 bases sitting between them. The CDR3 DNA reads TGTGCCAGCAGCCAACAGGGTCAGGCAGGAGGCTCACCCCTCCACTTT. Amino acids: CASSQQGQAGGSPLHF.

This clonotype was observed many times. J is TRBJ2-3 and V is TRBV7-8; TRBD2 matches 10 bases. The germline V gene has CDR1 SGHVS and CDR2 FQNEAQ. The CDR3 has 16 amino acids. The V and J ends lost 5 bases and 1 base, in that order; junction bases with no gene match: 6. The CDR3 sequence is CASSQAGTSGTDTQYF. CDR3 nucleotides: TGTGCCAGCAGCCAGGCCGGGACTAGCGGCACAGATACGCAGTATTTT.

This clonotype was counted only a few times. This chain uses TRBV4-1 with TRBJ2-2; 12 bases agree with TRBD2. This CDR3 region has 16 residues. The V gene's germline CDR1 is MGHRA and CDR2 YSYEKL. The V segment lost 4 bases and the J segment 6 bases; nucleotides outside the gene matches: 6. The CDR3, as DNA: TGCGCCAGCAGCCCCCTAGCGGGAGGGCTTGCCGGGGAGCTGTTTTTT. It is translated as CASSPLAGGLAGELFF.

This clonotype was seen many times. The CDR3 nucleotides read TGTGCCAGCAGGGTCAGAACAGGGGTTGGTGAGCAGTTCTTC. Its protein is CASRVRTGVGEQFF. This rearrangement joins TRBV2 to TRBJ2-1, with 7 bases fitting TRBD1. Germline V lookup: CDR1 SNHLY, CDR2 FYNNEI. V was pared by 6 bases and J by 9 bases, with 11 bases of the junction left unmatched. The CDR3 has 14 amino acids. Full variable domain (missing parts from reference TRBV2 and TRBJ2-1): EPEVTQTPSHQVTQMGQEVILRCVPISNHLYFYWYRQILGQKVEFLVSFYNNEISEKSEIFDDQFSVERPDGSNFTLKIRSTKLEDSAMYFCASRVRTGVGEQFFGPGTRLTVL.

This clonotype was counted many times. The chain uses TRBV27 and TRBJ2-5; D is possibly TRBD1 (5 bases). CDR1 MNHEY and CDR2 SMNVEV come from the germline V gene (reference sequence). The V gene lost 5 bases and the J gene lost 5 bases, with 15 bases spanning the gap. The CDR3 extends over 14 amino acids. The CDR3 loop reads CASSPQGAGETQYF. CDR3 coding DNA: TGTGCCAGCAGTCCCCAGGGTGCTGGTGAGACCCAGTACTTC.

The V and J genes are TRBV5-5 and TRBJ2-1; 11 bases match TRBD2. V lost 4 bases, J lost 6 bases, and 6 bases stayed unmatched. The germline CDR1 and CDR2 sequences are SGHKS and YYEKEE (reference sequence). There are 15 residues in the CDR3. The CDR3 sequence: CASSQLAGVINEQFF. In DNA, the CDR3 is TGTGCCAGCAGCCAACTAGCGGGAGTTATCAATGAGCAGTTCTTC.

The chain carries TRBV20-1 and TRBJ1-2; D is perhaps TRBD1 (5 bases). Germline assignment: CDR1 DFQATT and CDR2 SNEGSKA (reference sequence). CDR3 length equals 14 residues. Trimming took off 2 bases at V and 5 bases at J, with 15 bases between the two ends. The CDR3 region has the DNA TGCAGTGCTAGAATTAGGGATGGGGGATATGGCTACACCTTC. Amino acids: CSARIRDGGYGYTF.

In its sample, this clonotype was seen a few times. The chain joins TRBV29-1 to TRBJ2-1; unclear D gene. This CDR3 spans 20 amino acids. V was shortened by 7 bases and J by 1 base, with 32 bases between the two germline ends. Germline V gene lookup returns CDR1 SQVTM and CDR2 ANQGSEA. CDR3 sequence (DNA): TGCAGCGCGCTACCCCATATCTCCCAAATGGGTGGATTGTCCTACAATGAGCAGTTCTTC. Protein product: CSALPHISQMGGLSYNEQFF.

There are many counts of this clonotype. The chain combines TRBV11-2 with TRBJ2-1; 8 nucleotides match TRBD2. Germline assignment: CDR1 SGHAT and CDR2 FQNNGV. With V trimmed by 5 bases and J by 7 bases, 10 bases remained unmatched. CDR3 length: 15 residues. CDR3 residues: CASSPPGSGKNEQFF. CDR3 nucleotide sequence: TGTGCCAGCAGCCCCCCGGGTAGCGGGAAAAATGAGCAGTTCTTC.

This clonotype has only a few counts. The V gene is TRBV6-8, the J gene TRBJ1-2, with no clear D. Germline V gene lookup returns CDR1 MNHGY and CDR2 SAAAGT. This CDR3 is 12 amino acids long. Trimming took off 6 bases at V and 14 bases at J, with 19 bases between the two ends. CDR3 protein: CASSHPPEGRTF. The CDR3 DNA sequence: TGTGCCAGCAGCCACCCGCCGGAAGGACGGACCTTC.